Presented here are 19 T cell receptor beta chains from one specimen sequenced in a study of cytomegalovirus exposure and HLA in healthy donors. Vbeta (60) and Jbeta (13) primers were used in the PCR. The data were produced by immunoSEQ multiplex PCR, yet TCRdb's version contains in-frame clones alone and is incomplete. The sample records under 140,000 clones, 75% to 80% being singletons. Input material: PBMCs. The receptors stem from a woman aged 25 to 39 in good health and CMV-seronegative.

The rearrangement links TRBV7-9 to TRBJ2-5, with 7 bases lining up with TRBD1. The CDR3 contains 14 residues. Per germline, CDR1 SEHNR and CDR2 FQNEAQ (reference sequence). V was clipped by 5 bases and J by 2 bases; unmatched bases: 5. This CDR3 is CASSPRTGQETQYF. In DNA, the CDR3 is TGTGCCAGCAGCCCTAGGACAGGTCAAGAGACCCAGTACTTC.

The gene calls are TRBV7-9 and TRBJ1-2; 9 bases map to TRBD1. CDR1 is SEHNR and CDR2 is FQNEAQ in the germline V gene (reference sequence). This CDR3 comprises 15 residues. V trimming: 5 bases; J trimming: 4 bases; junction bases outside the gene matches: 8. The CDR3 sequence: CASSTLVGQGYGYTF. DNA for the CDR3: TGTGCCAGCAGCACCCTAGTGGGACAGGGCTATGGCTACACCTTC.

This chain connects TRBV19 to TRBJ2-2; a possible D gene is TRBD1 (7 bases). Germline loops: CDR1 LNHDA, CDR2 SQIVND (reference sequence). With 5 bases removed from V and 6 bases from J, the gap between germline ends came to 10 bases. This CDR3 contains 13 residues. The DNA of the CDR3 is TGTGCCAGTAGTTCAGGGGGGTCCGGGGAGCTGTTTTTT. Residues: CASSSGGSGELFF.

This chain joins TRBV5-1 and TRBJ1-1; 8 nucleotides match TRBD1. The CDR3 is 14 amino acids. Germline lookup yields CDR1 SGHRS and CDR2 YFSETQ. V lost 5 bases to trimming and J lost 8 bases; unmatched junction nucleotides: 11. CDR3 nucleotides: TGCGCCAGCAGGGAGGGGACAGGCTATGGAGAAGCTTTCTTT. The encoded protein is CASREGTGYGEAFF. The variable domain in full, with the rest retrieved from reference TRBV5-1 and TRBJ1-1, is KAGVTQTPRYLIKTRGQQVTLSCSPISGHRSVSWYQQTPGQGLQFLFEYFSETQRNKGNFPGRFSGRQFSNSRSEMNVSTLELGDSALYLCASREGTGYGEAFFGQGTRLTVV.

V is TRBV5-6 and J is TRBJ1-2; 7 nucleotides agree with TRBD1. V trimming: 2 bases; J trimming: 3 bases; junction bases outside the gene matches: 4. This CDR3 region has 14 residues. CDR1 is SGHDT and CDR2 is YYEEEE in the germline V gene. This CDR3 reads CASSFDRDDYGYTF. CDR3 coding DNA: TGTGCCAGCAGCTTCGACAGGGATGACTATGGCTACACCTTC.

The chain combines TRBV27 with TRBJ1-1; possibly TRBD1 for D (6 bases). The CDR3 runs 14 residues. Trimming took off 7 bases at V and 3 bases at J, with 15 bases between the two ends. The germline gives CDR1 MNHEY, CDR2 SMNVEV (reference sequence). DNA of the CDR3: TGTGCCAGCACTGACAGGTTTGGGTACACTGAAGCTTTCTTT. It translates to CASTDRFGYTEAFF.

The chain carries TRBV28 and TRBJ2-1; 7 bases fit TRBD2. V shed 2 bases and J 8 bases; nucleotides not matched to a gene: 12. CDR3 length: 16 amino acids. Germline V lookup: CDR1 MDHEN, CDR2 SYDVKM. The CDR3 loop reads CASSLNPRAGVYEQFF. The CDR3 coding sequence is TGTGCCAGCAGTTTAAATCCCCGTGCGGGAGTCTATGAGCAGTTCTTC.

This chain links TRBV6-1 with TRBJ1-1; maybe TRBD1 (6 bases). Germline V gene sequence: CDR1 MNHNS, CDR2 SASEGT. This CDR3 has 12 residues. With 2 bases removed from V and 11 bases from J, the gap between germline ends came to 12 bases. CDR3 DNA: TGTGCCAGCAGTGAATACCCGAGGGGGGCTTTCTTT. Its translation: CASSEYPRGAFF.

The gene calls are TRBV7-2 and TRBJ1-4; 8 bases match TRBD1. The CDR3 is 14 amino acids. Trimming took 5 bases from V and 9 from J; bases not matched to a gene: 8. CDR1 and CDR2 (germline): SGHTA, FQGNSA. The CDR3 protein is CASSARQGAQKLFF. CDR3 nucleotide sequence: TGTGCCAGCAGCGCCCGGCAGGGGGCGCAAAAACTGTTTTTT.

This clone was counted a single time. The chain has TRBV18 and TRBJ2-7, with TRBD2 identical over 9 bases. V trimming: 4 bases; J trimming: 4 bases; junction bases outside the gene matches: 8. CDR1 is KGHSH and CDR2 is LQKENI in the germline V gene. This CDR3 contains 15 residues. The CDR3 region has the DNA TGTGCCAGCTCACGCGTGGCGGGAGGGCGGTACGAGCAGTACTTC. Protein product: CASSRVAGGRYEQYF.

The chain recombines TRBV7-6 with TRBJ1-6; weak D call: TRBD1 (5 bases). Per germline, CDR1 SGHVS and CDR2 FNYEAQ. Trimming removed 4 bases at V and 7 bases at J, with 17 bases between. The CDR3 is 16 residues long. The DNA for the CDR3 is TGTGCCAGCAGCTCACAGACCAGTCCAGGGAATTCACCCCTCCACTTT. Residues: CASSSQTSPGNSPLHF.

This clone was recorded once. The chain uses TRBV7-8 and TRBJ2-7; 8 positions agree with TRBD1. Unmatched junction bases numbered 5, after V lost 6 bases and J lost 4 bases. Germline V gives CDR1 SGHVS, CDR2 FQNEAQ. This CDR3 has 13 residues. Written as DNA, the CDR3 is TGTGCCAGCAGAATCAGGGGGCAATACGAGCAGTACTTC. This translates into CASRIRGQYEQYF. Full variable domain (outside the CDR3, taken from reference TRBV7-8 and TRBJ2-7): GAGVSQSPRYKVAKRGQDVALRCDPISGHVSLFWYQQALGQGPEFLTYFQNEAQLDKSGLPSDRFFAERPEGSVSTLKIQRTQQEDSAVYLCASRIRGQYEQYFGPGTRLTVT.

The chain couples TRBV19 to TRBJ2-2; no definite D call. V shed 6 bases and J shed 3 bases, with 11 bases lying between them. Germline V gene data show CDR1 as LNHDA and CDR2 as SQIVND (reference sequence). This CDR3 contains 14 residues. CDR3 sequence: CASRLGWDTGELFF. The CDR3 DNA follows: TGTGCCAGTAGATTGGGCTGGGACACCGGGGAGCTGTTTTTT.

The V and J genes are TRBV7-8 and TRBJ2-7; tentatively, D is TRBD1 (6 bases). The V gene's germline CDR1 is SGHVS and CDR2 FQNEAQ. The CDR3 runs to 14 residues. Trimming pared 4 bases from V and 2 bases from J, leaving 12 bases between. The CDR3 region is CASSSRDKTYEQYF. The DNA of the CDR3 is TGTGCCAGCAGCTCTAGGGACAAAACCTACGAGCAGTACTTC.

This chain uses TRBV28 with TRBJ2-5; TRBD2 matches 7 bases. J was trimmed by 5 bases and V by 4 bases; bases with no gene match: 4. The CDR3 contains 13 residues. Germline loops: CDR1 MDHEN, CDR2 SYDVKM. The CDR3 DNA reads TGTGCCAGCAGTTGGGGGGAGGGGGAGACCCAGTACTTC. Translating it yields CASSWGEGETQYF.

The V gene is TRBV4-2, the J gene TRBJ2-7, with 9 bases aligning to TRBD1. J lost 3 bases, V lost 0 bases, and 9 bases had no gene match. Germline values: CDR1 LGHNA, CDR2 YNFKEQ. The CDR3 consists of 17 residues. The CDR3 spells CASSQDSQGTGFYEQYF. The CDR3 region has the DNA TGTGCCAGCAGCCAAGATAGTCAGGGGACAGGGTTCTACGAGCAGTACTTC.

The chain uses TRBV29-1 and TRBJ2-2; TRBD1 matches at 9 bases. Germline trimming cut 7 bases from V and 6 bases from J; bases unmatched to any gene: 9. The V gene's germline CDR1 is SQVTM and CDR2 ANQGSEA. The CDR3 is 14 residues long. The CDR3 coding sequence is TGCAGCGGGCTTGGACAGGGGACTTCCGGGGAGCTGTTTTTT. Translation: CSGLGQGTSGELFF.

This clone was detected only a few times. This rearrangement joins TRBV27 to TRBJ1-6, with TRBD1 as a possible D gene (6 bases). V lost 10 bases, J lost 6 bases, and 16 bases lay in between. The CDR3 extends over 14 amino acids. Germline lookup yields CDR1 MNHEY and CDR2 SMNVEV (reference sequence). The CDR3 bases are TGTGCCACCAGGATGGAAGGGGGTAATTCACCCCTCCACTTT. It encodes CATRMEGGNSPLHF.

This clone showed up just a few times. As DNA, the CDR3 is TGTGCCAGCAGTTGGGGACTGGACTACGAGCAGTACTTC. Amino acid sequence: CASSWGLDYEQYF. The genes are TRBV28 and TRBJ2-7, with a possible D match to TRBD2 (6 bases). The CDR3 sequence is 13 residues long. V lost 4 bases to trimming and J lost 3 bases, with 10 bases between them. CDR1 MDHEN and CDR2 SYDVKM come from the germline V gene.